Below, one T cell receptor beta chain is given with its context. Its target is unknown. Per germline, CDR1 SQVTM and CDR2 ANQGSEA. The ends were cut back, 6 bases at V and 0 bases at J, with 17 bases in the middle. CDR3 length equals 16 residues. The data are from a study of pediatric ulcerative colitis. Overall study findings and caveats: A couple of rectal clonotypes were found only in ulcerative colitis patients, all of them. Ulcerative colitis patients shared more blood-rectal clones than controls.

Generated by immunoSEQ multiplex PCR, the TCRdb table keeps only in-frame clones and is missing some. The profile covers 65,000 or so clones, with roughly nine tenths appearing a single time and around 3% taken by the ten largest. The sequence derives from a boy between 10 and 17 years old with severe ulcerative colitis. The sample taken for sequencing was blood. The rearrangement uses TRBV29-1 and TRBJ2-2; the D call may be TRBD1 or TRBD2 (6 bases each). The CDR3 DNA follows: TGCAGCGTCGCCGGGGGCACTTCCGCGAACACCGGGGAGCTGTTTTTT. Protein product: CSVAGGTSANTGELFF.